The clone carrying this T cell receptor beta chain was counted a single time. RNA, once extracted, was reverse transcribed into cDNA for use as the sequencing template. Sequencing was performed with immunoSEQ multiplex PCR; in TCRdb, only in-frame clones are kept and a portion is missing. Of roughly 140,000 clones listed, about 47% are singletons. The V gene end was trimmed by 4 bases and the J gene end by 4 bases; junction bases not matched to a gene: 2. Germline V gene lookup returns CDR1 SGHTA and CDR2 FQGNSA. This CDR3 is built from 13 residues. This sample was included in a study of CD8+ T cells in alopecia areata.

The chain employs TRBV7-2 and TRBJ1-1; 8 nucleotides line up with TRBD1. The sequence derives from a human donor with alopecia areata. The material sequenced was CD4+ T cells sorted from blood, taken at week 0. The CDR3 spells CASSSQGATEAFF. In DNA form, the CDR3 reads TGTGCCAGCAGCTCCCAGGGGGCCACTGAAGCTTTCTTT.